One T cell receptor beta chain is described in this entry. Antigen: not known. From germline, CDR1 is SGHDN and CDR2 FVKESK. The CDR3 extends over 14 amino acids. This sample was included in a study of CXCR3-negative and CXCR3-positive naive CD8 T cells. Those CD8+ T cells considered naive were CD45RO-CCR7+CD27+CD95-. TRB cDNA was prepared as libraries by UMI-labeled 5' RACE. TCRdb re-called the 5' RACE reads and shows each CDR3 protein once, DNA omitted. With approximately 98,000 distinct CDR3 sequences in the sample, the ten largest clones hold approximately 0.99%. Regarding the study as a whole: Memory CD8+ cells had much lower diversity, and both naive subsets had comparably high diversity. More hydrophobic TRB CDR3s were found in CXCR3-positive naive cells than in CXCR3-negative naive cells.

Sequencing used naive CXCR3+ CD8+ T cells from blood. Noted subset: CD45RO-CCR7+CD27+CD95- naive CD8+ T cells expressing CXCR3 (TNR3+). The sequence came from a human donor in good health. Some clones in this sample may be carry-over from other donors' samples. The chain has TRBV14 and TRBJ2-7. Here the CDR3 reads CASSQERHSYEQYF.